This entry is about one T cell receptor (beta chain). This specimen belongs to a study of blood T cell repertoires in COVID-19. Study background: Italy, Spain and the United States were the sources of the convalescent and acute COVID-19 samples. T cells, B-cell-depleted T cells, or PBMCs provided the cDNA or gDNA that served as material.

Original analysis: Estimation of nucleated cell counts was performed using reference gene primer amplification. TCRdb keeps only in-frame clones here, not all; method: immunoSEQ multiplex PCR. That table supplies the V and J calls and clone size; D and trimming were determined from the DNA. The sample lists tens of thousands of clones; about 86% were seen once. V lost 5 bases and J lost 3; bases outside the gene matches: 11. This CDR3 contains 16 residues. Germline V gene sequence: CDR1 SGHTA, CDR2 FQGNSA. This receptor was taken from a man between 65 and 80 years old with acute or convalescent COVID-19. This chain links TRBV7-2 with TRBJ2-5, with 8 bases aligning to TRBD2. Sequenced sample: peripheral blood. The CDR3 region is CASSPPQAGVEETQYF. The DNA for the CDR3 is TGTGCCAGCAGCCCTCCGCAAGCGGGAGTGGAAGAGACCCAGTACTTC.